The text below deals with one T cell receptor beta chain. This CDR3 is 13 amino acids long. V gave up 8 bases and J gave up 5 bases, with 15 bases separating them. In germline, CDR1 is MGHRA, CDR2 YSYEKL. This record belongs to a study of blood T cells in healthy people across ages. A sample-barcoded 5' primer and a J-beta primer mix were used in a second PCR of roughly 6 to 11 cycles. From the 5' RACE reads, TCRdb called clonotypes with MiXCR, one entry per CDR3 protein. In the table there are 1.8 million or so distinct CDR3 sequences, more than 35% of which are singletons. Each sample provided at least 6 micrograms of extracted total RNA.

This clonotype was obtained from a human donor in good health. Source material: blood. The J gene is TRBJ2-5, the V gene TRBV4-1; TRBD1 is a possible D gene (6 bases). The CDR3 region has the DNA TGCGCCAGCCGGGGACATGAGTCGGAGACCCAGTACTTC. This translates into CASRGHESETQYF.